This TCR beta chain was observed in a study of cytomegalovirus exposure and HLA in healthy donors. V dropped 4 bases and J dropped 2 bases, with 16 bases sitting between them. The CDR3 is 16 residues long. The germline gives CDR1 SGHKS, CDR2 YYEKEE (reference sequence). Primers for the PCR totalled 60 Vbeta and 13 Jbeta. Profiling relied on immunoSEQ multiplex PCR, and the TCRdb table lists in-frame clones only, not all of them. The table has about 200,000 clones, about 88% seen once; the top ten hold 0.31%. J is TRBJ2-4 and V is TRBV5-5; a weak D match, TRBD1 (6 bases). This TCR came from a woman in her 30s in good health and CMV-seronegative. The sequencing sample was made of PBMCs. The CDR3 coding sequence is TGTGCCAGCAGCGATACAGGGAACTTACCCAAAAACATTCAGTACTTC. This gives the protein CASSDTGNLPKNIQYF.